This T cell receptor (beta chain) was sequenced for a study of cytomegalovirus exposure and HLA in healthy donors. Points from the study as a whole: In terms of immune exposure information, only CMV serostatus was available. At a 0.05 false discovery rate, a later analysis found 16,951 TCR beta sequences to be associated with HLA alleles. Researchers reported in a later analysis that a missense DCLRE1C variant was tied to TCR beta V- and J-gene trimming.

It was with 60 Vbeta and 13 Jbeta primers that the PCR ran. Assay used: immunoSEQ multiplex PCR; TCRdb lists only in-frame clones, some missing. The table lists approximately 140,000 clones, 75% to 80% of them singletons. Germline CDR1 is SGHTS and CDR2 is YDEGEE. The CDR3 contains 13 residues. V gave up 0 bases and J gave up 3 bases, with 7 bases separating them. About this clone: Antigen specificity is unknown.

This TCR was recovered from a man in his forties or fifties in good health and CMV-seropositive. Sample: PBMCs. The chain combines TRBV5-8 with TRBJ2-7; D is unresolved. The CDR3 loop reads CASSLESDYEQYF. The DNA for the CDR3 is TGTGCCAGCAGCTTGGAGAGCGACTACGAGCAGTACTTC.